These 5 T cell receptor beta chains were all obtained from the same sample, sequenced in a study of T cell responses to AZD1222 COVID-19 vaccine. The data were produced by immunoSEQ multiplex PCR, yet TCRdb's version contains in-frame clones alone and is incomplete. The sample contains some 150,000 clones, roughly 90% of which appear only once. The sequenced sample was peripheral blood, obtained on day 0 of AZD1222 vaccination. These receptors were obtained from an adult in good health.

This chain links TRBV9 with TRBJ1-3; no firm D call. Germline V CDR1 and CDR2: SGDLS, YYNGEE. The CDR3 runs 15 residues. Trimming took off 0 bases at V and 4 bases at J, with 11 bases between the two ends. In DNA form, the CDR3 reads TGTGCCAGCAGCGTAGATGACTTTGTAGGAAACACCATATATTTT. Its protein is CASSVDDFVGNTIYF.

The rearrangement uses TRBV7-2 and TRBJ2-2, with D uncertain. Per the germline V gene, CDR1 is SGHTA and CDR2 is FQGNSA. The CDR3 is made up of 11 amino acids. V was trimmed by 6 bases and J by 8 bases, leaving 7 bases between them. CDR3 sequence (DNA): TGTGCCAGCAGGGACGGGGGGGAGCTGTTTTTT. It codes for CASRDGGELFF.

The CDR3, as DNA: TGCGCCAGCAGCCAAGAGGGGGGACAGGGAAACACAGATACGCAGTATTTT. It translates to CASSQEGGQGNTDTQYF. This chain connects TRBV4-3 to TRBJ2-3; TRBD1 matches at 9 bases. The germline V gene has CDR1 LGHNA and CDR2 YSLEER. Trimming cost V 0 bases and J 2 bases; bases outside gene matches: 6. The CDR3 covers 17 residues.

The chain links TRBV18 to TRBJ1-6, with a weak D call TRBD1 (5 bases). V was clipped by 5 bases and J by 9 bases, with 20 bases between them. In germline, CDR1 is KGHSH, CDR2 LQKENI. CDR3 length equals 16 residues. The CDR3 sequence is CASSSTPGPTPSPLHF. The CDR3 region has the DNA TGTGCCAGCTCATCAACACCGGGACCCACACCTTCACCCCTCCACTTT.

This clone was counted once. The chain links TRBV7-3 to TRBJ2-2; D remains unclear. Trimming stripped 1 base from V and 5 bases from J, with 5 bases between. The CDR3 length is 13 residues. Germline V gives CDR1 SGHTA, CDR2 FQGTGA. The CDR3: CASSLIATGELFF. CDR3 in DNA: TGTGCCAGCAGCTTAATCGCGACCGGGGAGCTGTTTTTT.